This T cell receptor beta chain stems from a study of blood T cell repertoires in COVID-19. Data came from immunoSEQ multiplex PCR; TCRdb stores just in-frame clones and leaves some out. The table lists tens of thousands of clones, 81% of them singletons. V was trimmed by 6 bases and J by 6 bases, leaving 16 bases between them. Germline V gives CDR1 SGHRS, CDR2 YFSETQ. This CDR3 contains 13 residues. The chain uses TRBV5-1 and TRBJ2-7, with D perhaps TRBD2 (6 bases). The material sequenced was peripheral blood. The TCR sequence derives from an elderly woman with COVID-19, enrolled during active disease. DNA of the CDR3: TGCGCCAGCAAGGTCGGCGGGATGGGCGAGCAGTACTTC. It translates to CASKVGGMGEQYF.